There are many counts of the clone carrying this TCR beta chain. The antigen is not known. In building TCR beta libraries, iRepertoire HTBI primers were used together with Arm-PCR of CDR3 regions. TCRdb reprocessed the multiplex PCR reads via MiXCR and lists one record per CDR3 protein. This sample has hundreds of thousands of distinct CDR3 sequences, with 15% to 20% found just once. Indicated time point: newly diagnosed GD, antithyroid drugs for less than 3 months. Extracted PBMC RNA gave rise to the TCR library. These data come from a study of regulatory T cells in long-lasting Graves disease. As for the study in general: Newly diagnosed Graves' patients took antithyroid drugs under 3 months. Study conclusions and caveats: Whereas 900 to 1,000 public clonotypes were shared by new patients, persistent patients shared more, at some 2,500. Blood alone, not thyroid tissue, was studied.

Looked up from germline, CDR1 is MDHEN and CDR2 is SYDVKM. The CDR3 contains 15 residues. Trimming left V 7 bases short and J 2 bases short, with 12 bases between. The sample was also linked to a second study, of T cells in Graves' hyperthyroidism and ophthalmopathy. According to that study: Stable disease denoted Graves' hyperthyroidism without ophthalmopathy progression within 18 months.

This specimen consisted of peripheral blood mononuclear cells (PBMCs), obtained at new diagnosis, from a patient treated with antithyroid drugs. The chain is built from TRBV28 and TRBJ1-6, with D perhaps matching TRBD1 (5 bases). The origin of this receptor is a woman younger than 45 with Graves disease. The CDR3 DNA reads TGTGCCAGCAACCCAGGGCTTACCTATAATTCACCCCTCCACTTT. As protein: CASNPGLTYNSPLHF.